Shown below are 23 T cell receptor beta chains from a single sample sequenced in a study of early T cells in non-severe SARS-CoV-2 infection. Each CDR3 protein gets one entry after TCRdb re-called the 5' RACE reads with MiXCR. The repertoire has tens of thousands of distinct CDR3 sequences, around 16% of them found once; the top ten carry approximately 12%. The specimen sequenced was whole blood. These receptors were obtained from an adult who was a healthcare worker with PCR-confirmed SARS-CoV-2 infection or an uninfected control (not recorded which).

This clonotype was detected only a few times. V is TRBV4-1 and J is TRBJ2-5; D assignment may be TRBD1 or TRBD2 (5 bases each). Trimming pared 3 bases from V and 5 bases from J, leaving 10 bases between. Per the germline V gene, CDR1 is MGHRA and CDR2 is YSYEKL. This CDR3 spans 13 amino acids. CDR3 coding DNA: TGCGCCAGCAGCCAGGCCGGGACGGAGACCCAGTACTTC. Its protein is CASSQAGTETQYF.

A few counts support this clonotype. The rearrangement joins TRBV7-9 to TRBJ2-4; D is perhaps TRBD2 (7 bases). Trimming cost V 6 bases and J 6 bases, with 15 bases left between them. The CDR3 extends over 14 amino acids. Germline CDR1 and CDR2: SEHNR and FQNEAQ (reference sequence). CDR3 in amino acids: CASSLGGARNIQYF. The DNA of the CDR3 is TGTGCCAGCAGTCTTGGGGGGGCGAGAAACATTCAGTACTTC. The whole variable domain, remainder taken from reference TRBV7-9 and TRBJ2-4, is DTGVSQNPRHKITKRGQNVTFRCDPISEHNRLYWYRQTLGQGPEFLTYFQNEAQLEKSRLLSDRFSAERPKGSFSTLEIQRTEQGDSAMYLCASSLGGARNIQYFGAGTRLSVL.

V usage is TRBV14 and J usage is TRBJ1-2, with unresolved D. There are 13 residues in the CDR3. Per germline, CDR1 SGHDN and CDR2 FVKESK. Trimming took 4 bases from V and 8 from J, leaving 14 bases between them. Here the CDR3 reads CASSLGPPGGYTF. As DNA, the CDR3 is TGTGCCAGCAGCCTGGGCCCTCCCGGAGGCTACACCTTC.

This chain links TRBV20-1 with TRBJ1-6, with a weak D call TRBD1 (5 bases). The V gene lost 6 bases and the J gene lost 0 bases, with 18 bases spanning the gap. CDR1 is DFQATT, CDR2 SNEGSKA, per germline (reference sequence). The CDR3 sequence is 17 residues long. The chain's CDR3 is CSAQDGPLSSYNSPLHF. CDR3 sequence (DNA): TGCAGTGCACAGGACGGTCCCCTCAGCTCCTATAATTCACCCCTCCACTTT.

Only a few counts were recorded for this clonotype. CDR3 nucleotides: TGTGCCAGCAGTTACTCGGTCAGGGCCTACGAGCAGTACTTC. Translation gives CASSYSVRAYEQYF. This chain connects TRBV6-5 to TRBJ2-7; perhaps TRBD1 as D (5 bases). The CDR3 loop spans 14 amino acids. Germline CDR1 MNHEY, CDR2 SVGAGI. V was trimmed by 0 bases and J by 2 bases, leaving 8 bases between them.

This clonotype was observed a handful of times. The chain employs TRBV11-2 and TRBJ2-7, with TRBD1 matching over 8 bases. With V trimmed by 1 base and J by 3 bases, 2 bases remained unmatched. The CDR3 runs to 14 residues. CDR1 and CDR2 (germline): SGHAT, FQNNGV. CDR3 region: CASSLAGGHYEQYF. CDR3 coding DNA: TGTGCCAGCAGCTTAGCAGGGGGCCACTACGAGCAGTACTTC. The full variable domain, in which reference TRBV11-2 and TRBJ2-7 provide the parts outside the CDR3, is EAGVAQSPRYKIIEKRQSVAFWCNPISGHATLYWYQQILGQGPKLLIQFQNNGVVDDSQLPKDRFSAERLKGVDSTLKIQPAKLEDSAVYLCASSLAGGHYEQYFGPGTRLTVT.

This clonotype was counted many times. This chain links TRBV12-3 or TRBV12-4 with TRBJ2-1; either TRBD1 or TRBD2 may supply D (5 bases each). Trimming took 6 bases from V and 1 from J, leaving 13 bases between them. CDR3 length: 15 residues. The CDR3 DNA reads as TGTGCCAGCAGCCCTCGGGACGCGTCCTACAATGAGCAGTTCTTC. As protein: CASSPRDASYNEQFF.

This clonotype was seen only a few times. The J gene is TRBJ2-3, the V gene TRBV5-1, with no clear D. In germline, CDR1 is SGHRS, CDR2 YFSETQ. V was cut by 3 bases and J by 0 bases, with 14 bases left in between. This CDR3 comprises 16 residues. CDR3 region: CASSSGVGPSTDTQYF. The CDR3 bases are TGCGCCAGCAGCTCCGGAGTAGGCCCTAGCACAGATACGCAGTATTTT.

In this sample, this clonotype turned up many times. This chain links TRBV2 with TRBJ1-5; maybe TRBD1 (5 bases). The CDR3 has 16 amino acids. The V end was cut by 1 base, the J end by 0 bases, with 10 bases between. Germline assignment: CDR1 SNHLY and CDR2 FYNNEI. CDR3 sequence (DNA): TGTGCCAGCAGTGAAGAGGGGCGATTTAGCAATCAGCCCCAGCATTTT. Encoded protein: CASSEEGRFSNQPQHF.

The genes are TRBV5-5 and TRBJ2-2; no definite D call. CDR1 is SGHKS, CDR2 YYEKEE, per germline (reference sequence). The CDR3 runs to 15 residues. Trimming removed 0 bases from V and 5 bases from J, with 11 bases in between. This CDR3 reads CASSLDPQRTGELFF. The CDR3 DNA sequence: TGTGCCAGCAGCTTGGACCCCCAACGGACCGGGGAGCTGTTTTTT.

This clonotype was seen only a few times. The chain links TRBV28 to TRBJ2-2; tentative D call: TRBD1 (6 bases). This CDR3 has 14 residues. Germline loops: CDR1 MDHEN, CDR2 SYDVKM. The V and J ends lost 6 bases and 2 bases respectively, with 10 bases between them. Here the CDR3 DNA reads TGTGCCAGCAGGCCGGGACACAACACCGGGGAGCTGTTTTTT. Encoded protein: CASRPGHNTGELFF.

In regard to this clonotype: The junction departs from germline at one end; a sequencing error may be responsible. V usage is TRBV27 and J usage is TRBJ1-1, with a possible D match to TRBD1 (5 bases). In germline, CDR1 is MNHEY, CDR2 SMNVEV (reference sequence). The CDR3 runs 15 residues. CDR3 sequence: CASSLLGVVNTEASF. The DNA for the CDR3 is TGTGCCAGCAGTTTATTGGGGGTTGTGAACACTGAAGCTTCCTTT.

The rearrangement links TRBV27 to TRBJ1-1, with TRBD1 as a possible D gene (6 bases). With 3 bases removed from V and 4 bases from J, the gap between germline ends came to 12 bases. The CDR3 spans 14 residues. Germline assignment: CDR1 MNHEY and CDR2 SMNVEV (reference sequence). Here the CDR3 reads CASSFNRVGTEAFF. The DNA for the CDR3 is TGTGCCAGCAGTTTTAACAGGGTGGGCACTGAAGCTTTCTTT.

This clonotype has more than one count but fewer than ten. J is TRBJ2-7 and V is TRBV7-2, with 8 bases fitting TRBD1. Germline V gene sequence: CDR1 SGHTA, CDR2 FQGNSA. The CDR3 consists of 15 residues. V lost 1 base to trimming and J lost 6 bases; unmatched junction nucleotides: 8. CDR3 sequence: CASSLVSWTGSEQYF. Here the CDR3 DNA reads TGTGCCAGCAGCTTAGTTTCGTGGACAGGGAGCGAGCAGTACTTC.

The chain joins TRBV7-2 to TRBJ2-7, with 10 bases identical to TRBD2. V was pared by 1 base and J by 6 bases, with 6 bases of the junction left unmatched. The CDR3 loop spans 15 amino acids. The V gene's germline CDR1 is SGHTA and CDR2 FQGNSA. The CDR3 sequence is CASSLGLAGDGEQYF. CDR3 DNA: TGTGCCAGCAGCTTAGGGCTAGCGGGAGATGGCGAGCAGTACTTC. The entire variable domain, with the rest obtained from reference TRBV7-2 and TRBJ2-7, is as follows: GAGVSQSPSNKVTEKGKDVELRCDPISGHTALYWYRQSLGQGLEFLIYFQGNSAPDKSGLPSDRFSAERTGGSVSTLTIQRTQQEDSAVYLCASSLGLAGDGEQYFGPGTRLTVT.

The chain employs TRBV20-1 and TRBJ2-1; TRBD2 matches 7 bases. Trimming at V came to 0 bases and at J to 4 bases, leaving 3 bases not matched to a gene. The germline V gene encodes CDR1 DFQATT and CDR2 SNEGSKA (reference sequence). There are 14 residues in the CDR3. The CDR3 coding sequence is TGCAGTGCTAGAGACCTAGCGGCTTACAATGAGCAGTTCTTC. Translating gives CSARDLAAYNEQFF.

Many counts were recorded for this clonotype. This chain's CDR3 is CASSPTTIWMNTEAFF. The CDR3, as DNA: TGTGCCAGCTCACCTACGACTATCTGGATGAACACTGAAGCTTTCTTT. This chain links TRBV18 with TRBJ1-1, with D uncertain. The V end was cut by 3 bases, the J end by 0 bases, with 14 bases between. The CDR3 has 16 residues. Per germline, CDR1 KGHSH and CDR2 LQKENI. The variable domain in full, completed from reference TRBV18 and TRBJ1-1, reads NAGVMQNPRHLVRRRGQEARLRCSPMKGHSHVYWYRQLPEEGLKFMVYLQKENIIDESGMPKERFSAEFPKEGPSILRIQQVVRGDSAAYFCASSPTTIWMNTEAFFGQGTRLTVV.

This CDR3 is CASSHSGRGNGVEQFF. Written as DNA, the CDR3 is TGTGCCAGCAGTCATAGCGGGAGAGGTAATGGAGTTGAGCAGTTCTTC. The gene calls are TRBV6-4 and TRBJ2-1, with 9 positions matching TRBD2. The CDR3 spans 16 residues. Germline V gene sequence: CDR1 MRHNA, CDR2 SNTAGT. Trimming at V came to 5 bases and at J to 9 bases, leaving 14 bases not matched to a gene.

The chain combines TRBV18 with TRBJ1-6, with 12 bases aligning to TRBD1. This CDR3 is 21 amino acids long. V dropped 0 bases and J dropped 7; count of bases not matched to a gene: 16. Germline-derived CDR1 and CDR2 are KGHSH and LQKENI. The CDR3 DNA sequence: TGTGCCAGCTCACCACCGAAATTCGGGACAGGGGGCTCCTCCGGGAATTCACCCCTCCACTTT. This encodes CASSPPKFGTGGSSGNSPLHF.

V gene TRBV7-2 combines with J gene TRBJ2-3; 10 bases map to TRBD2. From germline, CDR1 is SGHTA and CDR2 FQGNSA. CDR3 length: 18 amino acids. V lost 0 bases and J lost 5; bases outside the gene matches: 11. CDR3 bases: TGTGCCAGCAGCTTAGCAGGGACTAGCGAGAGGGGACGAGATACGCAGTATTTT. As protein: CASSLAGTSERGRDTQYF.

This clonotype has more than one count but fewer than ten. The chain joins TRBV27 to TRBJ1-5; 9 bases align to TRBD1. Losses at the gene ends were 5 bases for V and 2 bases for J; bases not matched to a gene: 4. Germline CDR1 is MNHEY and CDR2 is SMNVEV (reference sequence). CDR3 length: 15 amino acids. The CDR3 DNA sequence: TGTGCCAGCAGTCAGGGACAGGGCGGCAATCAGCCCCAGCATTTT. Protein: CASSQGQGGNQPQHF.

This clonotype was picked up a small number of times. The chain links TRBV12-3 or TRBV12-4 to TRBJ2-2; weak D call: TRBD1 (5 bases). The CDR3 spans 14 residues. The V and J ends lost 9 bases and 1 base respectively, with 12 bases between them. The CDR3: CASFMTENTGELFF. In DNA, the CDR3 is TGTGCCAGTTTTATGACAGAGAACACCGGGGAGCTGTTTTTT.

This clonotype has at least ten counts. The CDR3 region is CASSLDLSTSVYGYTF. CDR3 DNA: TGCGCCAGCAGCCTTGACTTATCGACAAGCGTCTATGGCTACACCTTC. This rearrangement joins TRBV5-1 to TRBJ1-2; unclear D gene. The CDR3 has 16 residues. Germline CDR1 and CDR2: SGHRS and YFSETQ. The V end was cut by 4 bases, the J end by 4 bases, with 20 bases between.